The TCR beta chain described here comes from a study of cytomegalovirus exposure and HLA in healthy donors. Overall study results and limits: Accurate predictions that matched the HLA-A and HLA-B alleles of most subjects were reportedly made from TCR beta sequences.

Germline CDR1 and CDR2: SNHLY and FYNNEI. With 5 bases removed from V and 0 bases from J, the gap between germline ends came to 11 bases. The CDR3 runs to 14 residues. PCR primers comprised 60 Vbeta and 13 Jbeta primers. TCRdb keeps only in-frame clones here, not all; method: immunoSEQ multiplex PCR. The data show 150,000 to 200,000 clones, about 80% seen once. Worth noting for this clone: Antigen: not known.

The sample comprised PBMCs. This chain uses TRBV2 with TRBJ2-7, with D tentatively TRBD1 (6 bases). The TCR originated in a boy aged 10-17 years in good health and CMV-seronegative. The CDR3 here is CASSRTDNSYEQYF. In DNA, the CDR3 is TGTGCCAGCAGTCGGACAGATAACTCCTACGAGCAGTACTTC.